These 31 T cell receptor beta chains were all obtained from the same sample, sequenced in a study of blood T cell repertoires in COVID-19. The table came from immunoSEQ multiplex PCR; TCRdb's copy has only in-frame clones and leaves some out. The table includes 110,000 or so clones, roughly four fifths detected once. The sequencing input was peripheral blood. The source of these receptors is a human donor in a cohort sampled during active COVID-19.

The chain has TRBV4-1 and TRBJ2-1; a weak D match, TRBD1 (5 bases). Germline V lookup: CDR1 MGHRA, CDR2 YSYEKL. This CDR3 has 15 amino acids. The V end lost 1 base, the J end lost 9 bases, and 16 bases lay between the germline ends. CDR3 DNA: TGCGCCAGCAGCCAAGTAGTCGCATGGGGCGGTGAGCAGTTCTTC. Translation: CASSQVVAWGGEQFF.

The CDR3 loop is CASSATGYNEQFF. CDR3 coding DNA: TGTGCCAGCAGCGCAACAGGTTACAATGAGCAGTTCTTC. This sequence joins TRBV5-5 and TRBJ2-1; a weak D match, TRBD1 (5 bases). The CDR3 has 13 residues. Germline loops: CDR1 SGHKS, CDR2 YYEKEE (reference sequence). Trimming left V 4 bases short and J 4 bases short, with 9 bases between.

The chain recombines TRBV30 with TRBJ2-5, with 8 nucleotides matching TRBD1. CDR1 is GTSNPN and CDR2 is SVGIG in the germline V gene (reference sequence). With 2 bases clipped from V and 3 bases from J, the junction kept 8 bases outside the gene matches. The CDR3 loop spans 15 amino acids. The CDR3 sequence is CAWSIPGTGKETQYF. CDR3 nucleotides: TGTGCCTGGAGTATCCCCGGGACAGGAAAAGAGACCCAGTACTTC.

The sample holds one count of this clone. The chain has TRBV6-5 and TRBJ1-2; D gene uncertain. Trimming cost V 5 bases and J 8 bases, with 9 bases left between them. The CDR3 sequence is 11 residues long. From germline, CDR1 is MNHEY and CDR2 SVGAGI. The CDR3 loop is CASSPEWGYTF. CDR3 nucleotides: TGTGCCAGCAGTCCCGAGTGGGGCTACACCTTC.

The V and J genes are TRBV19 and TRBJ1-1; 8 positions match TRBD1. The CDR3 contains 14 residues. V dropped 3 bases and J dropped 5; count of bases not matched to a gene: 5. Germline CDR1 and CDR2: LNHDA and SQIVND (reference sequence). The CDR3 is CASSIQGAITEAFF. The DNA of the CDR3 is TGTGCCAGTAGTATTCAGGGGGCGATAACTGAAGCTTTCTTT.

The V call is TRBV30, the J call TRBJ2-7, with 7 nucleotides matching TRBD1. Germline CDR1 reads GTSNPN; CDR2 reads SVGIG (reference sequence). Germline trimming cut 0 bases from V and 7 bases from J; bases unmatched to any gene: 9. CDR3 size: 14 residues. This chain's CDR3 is CAWSVRPGGGEQYF. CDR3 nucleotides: TGTGCCTGGAGTGTACGGCCAGGGGGTGGGGAGCAGTACTTC.

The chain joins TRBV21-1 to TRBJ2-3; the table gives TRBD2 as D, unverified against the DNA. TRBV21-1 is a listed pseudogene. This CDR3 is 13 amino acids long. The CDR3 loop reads CASSKVGELTQYF. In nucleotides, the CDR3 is TGTGCCAGCAGCAAAGTTGGTGAACTAACGCAGTATTTT.

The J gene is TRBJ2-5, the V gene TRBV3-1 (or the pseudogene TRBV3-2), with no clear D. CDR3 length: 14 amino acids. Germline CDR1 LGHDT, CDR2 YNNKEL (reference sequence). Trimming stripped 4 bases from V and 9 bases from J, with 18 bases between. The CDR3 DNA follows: TGTGCCAGCAGCCTCGACCGGCTGGAGTTGTCCCAGTACTTC. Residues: CASSLDRLELSQYF.

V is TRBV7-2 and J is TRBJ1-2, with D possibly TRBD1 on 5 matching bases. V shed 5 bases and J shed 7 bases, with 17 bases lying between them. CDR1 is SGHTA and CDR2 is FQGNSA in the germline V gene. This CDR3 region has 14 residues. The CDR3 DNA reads TGTGCCAGCAGCGAACCCCTAGACAGTATTGGCTACACCTTC. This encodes CASSEPLDSIGYTF.

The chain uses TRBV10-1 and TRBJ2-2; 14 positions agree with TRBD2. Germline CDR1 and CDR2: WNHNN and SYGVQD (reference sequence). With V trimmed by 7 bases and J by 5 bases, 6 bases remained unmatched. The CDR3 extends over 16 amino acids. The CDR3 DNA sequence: TGCGCCAGCAAGACTAGCGGGAGGGCCGAGACCGGGGAGCTGTTTTTT. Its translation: CASKTSGRAETGELFF.

The CDR3 sequence is CATSSTAGGVGYTEAFF. The CDR3 DNA reads TGTGCCACCAGCAGTACCGCAGGGGGCGTTGGGTACACTGAAGCTTTCTTT. This chain joins TRBV15 and TRBJ1-1, with 8 bases aligning to TRBD1. The length of the CDR3 is 17 residues. CDR1 LNHNV and CDR2 YYDKDF come from the germline V gene (reference sequence). The ends lost 3 bases at V and 3 bases at J; junction bases unmatched: 12.

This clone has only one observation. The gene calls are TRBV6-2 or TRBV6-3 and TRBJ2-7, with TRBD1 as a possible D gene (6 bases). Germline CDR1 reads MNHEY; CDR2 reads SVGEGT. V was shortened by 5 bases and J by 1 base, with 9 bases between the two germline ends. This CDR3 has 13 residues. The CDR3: CASSRQASYEQYF. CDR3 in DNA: TGTGCCAGCAGTCGACAGGCGTCCTACGAGCAGTACTTC.

CDR3 loop: CASSPSPGQGLFGYGYTF. The CDR3 DNA follows: TGTGCCAGCAGCCCCTCTCCGGGACAGGGTTTATTTGGCTATGGCTACACCTTC. V and J are TRBV7-3 and TRBJ1-2; 9 bases match TRBD1. The CDR3 covers 18 residues. Per germline, CDR1 SGHTA and CDR2 FQGTGA. V was clipped by 5 bases and J by 4 bases; unmatched bases: 17.

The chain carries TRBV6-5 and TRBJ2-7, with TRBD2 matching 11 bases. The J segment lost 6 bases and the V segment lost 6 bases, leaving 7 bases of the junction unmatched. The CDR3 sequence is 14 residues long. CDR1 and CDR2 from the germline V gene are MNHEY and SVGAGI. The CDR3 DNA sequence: TGTGCCAGCAGCTTGACTAGCGGGATTAGCGAGCAGTACTTC. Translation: CASSLTSGISEQYF.

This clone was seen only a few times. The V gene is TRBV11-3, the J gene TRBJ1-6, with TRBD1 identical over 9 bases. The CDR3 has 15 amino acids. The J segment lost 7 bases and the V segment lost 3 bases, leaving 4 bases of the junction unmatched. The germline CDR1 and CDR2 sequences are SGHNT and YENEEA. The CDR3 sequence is CASSLGQGGNSPLHF. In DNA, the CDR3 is TGTGCCAGCAGCTTGGGACAGGGCGGGAATTCACCCCTCCACTTT. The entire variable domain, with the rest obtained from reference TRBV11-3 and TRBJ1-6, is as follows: EAGVVQSPRYKIIEKKQPVAFWCNPISGHNTLYWYLQNLGQGPELLIRYENEEAVDDSQLPKDRFSAERLKGVDSTLKIQPAELGDSAVYLCASSLGQGGNSPLHFGNGTRLTVT.

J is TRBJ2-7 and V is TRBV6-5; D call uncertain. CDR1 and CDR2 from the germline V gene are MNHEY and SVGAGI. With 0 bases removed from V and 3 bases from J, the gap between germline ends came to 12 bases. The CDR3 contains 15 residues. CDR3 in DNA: TGTGCCAGCAGTTACTCGTCGGGTTCCATCTACGAGCAGTACTTC. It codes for CASSYSSGSIYEQYF.

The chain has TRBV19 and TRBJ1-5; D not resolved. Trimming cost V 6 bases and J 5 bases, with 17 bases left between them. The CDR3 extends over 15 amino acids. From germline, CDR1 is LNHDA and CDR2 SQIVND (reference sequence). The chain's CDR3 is CASRPLKGGHQPQHF. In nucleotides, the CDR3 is TGTGCCAGTAGGCCCTTGAAAGGAGGGCATCAGCCCCAGCATTTT.

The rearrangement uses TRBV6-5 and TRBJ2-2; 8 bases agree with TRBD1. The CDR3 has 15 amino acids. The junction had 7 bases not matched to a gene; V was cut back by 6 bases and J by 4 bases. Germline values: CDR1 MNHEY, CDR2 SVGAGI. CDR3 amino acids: CASSSGGAGTGELFF. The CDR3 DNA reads TGTGCCAGCAGCTCAGGGGGCGCGGGCACCGGGGAGCTGTTTTTT.

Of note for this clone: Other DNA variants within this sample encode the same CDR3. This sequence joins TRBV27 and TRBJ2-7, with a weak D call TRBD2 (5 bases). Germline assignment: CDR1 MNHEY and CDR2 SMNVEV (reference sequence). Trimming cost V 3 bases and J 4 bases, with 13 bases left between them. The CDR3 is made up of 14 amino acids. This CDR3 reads CASSFGGSSYEQYF. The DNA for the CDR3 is TGTGCCAGCAGTTTCGGAGGCTCTTCATACGAGCAGTACTTC.

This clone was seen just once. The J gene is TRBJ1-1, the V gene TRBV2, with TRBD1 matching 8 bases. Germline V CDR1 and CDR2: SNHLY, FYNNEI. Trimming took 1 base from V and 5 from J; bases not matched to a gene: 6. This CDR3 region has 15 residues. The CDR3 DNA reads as TGTGCCAGCAGTGAAGTAGGCAGGGGGCCAACTGAAGCTTTCTTT. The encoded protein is CASSEVGRGPTEAFF.

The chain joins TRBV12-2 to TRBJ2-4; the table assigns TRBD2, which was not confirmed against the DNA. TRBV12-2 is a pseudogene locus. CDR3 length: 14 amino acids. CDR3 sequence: CASRLVSGENIQYF. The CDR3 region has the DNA TGTGCAAGTCGCTTAGTTTCCGGAGAAAACATTCAGTACTTC.

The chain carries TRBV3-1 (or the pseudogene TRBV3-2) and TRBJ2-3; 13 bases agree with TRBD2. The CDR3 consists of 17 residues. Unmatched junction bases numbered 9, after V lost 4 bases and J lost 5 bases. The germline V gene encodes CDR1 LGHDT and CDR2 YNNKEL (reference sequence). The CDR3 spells CASSPTRTSGRGDTQYF. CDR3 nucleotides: TGTGCCAGCAGCCCTACCCGGACTAGCGGGAGAGGAGATACGCAGTATTTT.

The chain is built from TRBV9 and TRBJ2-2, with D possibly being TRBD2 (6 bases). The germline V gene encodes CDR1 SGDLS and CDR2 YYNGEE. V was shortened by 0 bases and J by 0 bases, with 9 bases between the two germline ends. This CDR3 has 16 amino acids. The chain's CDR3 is CASSVGPGANTGELFF. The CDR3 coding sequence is TGTGCCAGCAGCGTAGGGCCGGGGGCGAACACCGGGGAGCTGTTTTTT. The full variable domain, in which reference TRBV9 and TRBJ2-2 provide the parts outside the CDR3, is DSGVTQTPKHLITATGQRVTLRCSPRSGDLSVYWYQQSLDQGLQFLIQYYNGEERAKGNILERFSAQQFPDLHSELNLSSLELGDSALYFCASSVGPGANTGELFFGEGSRLTVL.

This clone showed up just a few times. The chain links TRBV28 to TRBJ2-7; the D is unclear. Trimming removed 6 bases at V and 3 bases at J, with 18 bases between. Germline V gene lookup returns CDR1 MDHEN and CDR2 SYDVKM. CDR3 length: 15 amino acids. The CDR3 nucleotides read TGTGCCAGCAGAGAGATGGTAGCCCCCTACTACGAGCAGTACTTC. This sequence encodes CASREMVAPYYEQYF. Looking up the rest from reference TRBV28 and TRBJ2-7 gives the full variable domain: DVKVTQSSRYLVKRTGEKVFLECVQDMDHENMFWYRQDPGLGLRLIYFSYDVKMKEKGDIPEGYSVSREKKERFSLILESASTNQTSMYLCASREMVAPYYEQYFGPGTRLTVT.

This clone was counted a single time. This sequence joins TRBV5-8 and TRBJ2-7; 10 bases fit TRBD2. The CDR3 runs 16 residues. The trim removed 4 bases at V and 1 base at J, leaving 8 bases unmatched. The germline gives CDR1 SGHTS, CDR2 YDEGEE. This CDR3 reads CASSPPSGGVSYEQYF. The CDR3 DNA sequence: TGTGCCAGCAGCCCTCCTAGCGGGGGTGTATCCTACGAGCAGTACTTC. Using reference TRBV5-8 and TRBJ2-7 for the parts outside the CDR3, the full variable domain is EAGVTQSPTHLIKTRGQQATLRCSPISGHTSVYWYQQALGLGLQFLLWYDEGEERNRGNFPPRFSGRQFPNYSSELNVNALELEDSALYLCASSPPSGGVSYEQYFGPGTRLTVT.

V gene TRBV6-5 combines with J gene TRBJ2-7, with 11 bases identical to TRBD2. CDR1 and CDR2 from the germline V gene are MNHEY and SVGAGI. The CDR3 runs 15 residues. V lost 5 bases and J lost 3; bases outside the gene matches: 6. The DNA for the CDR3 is TGTGCCAGCAGTAGCGGGACTAGCGGATTCTACGAGCAGTACTTC. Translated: CASSSGTSGFYEQYF.

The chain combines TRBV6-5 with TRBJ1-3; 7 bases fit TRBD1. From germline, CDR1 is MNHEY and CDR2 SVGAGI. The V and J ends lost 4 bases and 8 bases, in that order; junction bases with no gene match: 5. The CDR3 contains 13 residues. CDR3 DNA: TGTGCCAGCAGTTTAAACAGGGGTGACACCATATATTTT. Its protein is CASSLNRGDTIYF.

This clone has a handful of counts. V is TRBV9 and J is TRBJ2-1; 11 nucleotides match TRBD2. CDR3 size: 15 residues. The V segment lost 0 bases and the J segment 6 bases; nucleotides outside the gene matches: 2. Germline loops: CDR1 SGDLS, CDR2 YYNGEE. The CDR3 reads CASSVGLAGGNEQFF. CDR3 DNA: TGTGCCAGCAGCGTAGGCCTAGCGGGAGGCAATGAGCAGTTCTTC.

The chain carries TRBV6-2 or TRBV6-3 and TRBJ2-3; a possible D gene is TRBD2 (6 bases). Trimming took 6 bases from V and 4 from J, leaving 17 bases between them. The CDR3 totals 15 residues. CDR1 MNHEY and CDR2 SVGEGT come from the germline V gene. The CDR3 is CASSPGEKDADTQYF. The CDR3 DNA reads TGTGCCAGCAGCCCGGGAGAAAAGGACGCAGATACGCAGTATTTT.

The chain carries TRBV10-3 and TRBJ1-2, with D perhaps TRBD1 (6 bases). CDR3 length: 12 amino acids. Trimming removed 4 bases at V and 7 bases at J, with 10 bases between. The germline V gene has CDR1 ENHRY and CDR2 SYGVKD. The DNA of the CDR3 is TGTGCCATCAGTGTTTCAGGGGTTGGCTACACCTTC. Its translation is CAISVSGVGYTF.

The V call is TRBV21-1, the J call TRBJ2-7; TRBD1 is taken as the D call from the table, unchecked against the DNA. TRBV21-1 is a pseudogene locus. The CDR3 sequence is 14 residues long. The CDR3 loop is CASSRTGLFYEQYF. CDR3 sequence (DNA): TGTGCCAGCAGTAGGACAGGCCTTTTCTACGAGCAGTACTTC.